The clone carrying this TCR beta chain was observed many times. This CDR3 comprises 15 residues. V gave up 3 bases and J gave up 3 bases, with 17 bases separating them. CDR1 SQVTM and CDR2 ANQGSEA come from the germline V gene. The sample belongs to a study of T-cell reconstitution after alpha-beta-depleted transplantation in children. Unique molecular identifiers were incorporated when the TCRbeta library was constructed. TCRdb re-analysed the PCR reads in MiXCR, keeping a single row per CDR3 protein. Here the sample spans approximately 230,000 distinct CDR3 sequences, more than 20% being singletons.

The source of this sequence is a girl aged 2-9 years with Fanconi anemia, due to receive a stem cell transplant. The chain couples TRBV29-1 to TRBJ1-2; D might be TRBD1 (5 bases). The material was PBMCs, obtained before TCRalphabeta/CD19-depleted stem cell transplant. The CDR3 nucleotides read TGCAGCGTTGAGGGTGACAGTCCTTCTTACTATGGCTACACCTTC. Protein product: CSVEGDSPSYYGYTF.